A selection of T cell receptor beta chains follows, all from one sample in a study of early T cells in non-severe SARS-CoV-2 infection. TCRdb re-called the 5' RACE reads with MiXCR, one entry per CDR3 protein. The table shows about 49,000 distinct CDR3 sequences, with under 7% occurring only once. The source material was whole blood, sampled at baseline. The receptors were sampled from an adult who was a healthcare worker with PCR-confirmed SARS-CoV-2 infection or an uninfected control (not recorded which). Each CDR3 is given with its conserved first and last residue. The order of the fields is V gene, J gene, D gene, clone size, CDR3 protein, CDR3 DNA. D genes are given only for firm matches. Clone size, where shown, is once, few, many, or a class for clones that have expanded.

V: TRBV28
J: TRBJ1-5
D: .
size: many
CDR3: CASREGTISNQPQHF
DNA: TGTGCCAGCAGGGAGGGGACGATTAGCAATCAGCCCCAGCATTTT

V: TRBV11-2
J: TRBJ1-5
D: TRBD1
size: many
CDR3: CATSGTGVHQPQHF
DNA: TGTGCCACTTCCGGGACAGGGGTTCATCAGCCCCAGCATTTT

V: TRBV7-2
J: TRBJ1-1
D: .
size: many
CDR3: CASSLERQSFNAEAFF
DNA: TGTGCCAGCAGCTTAGAAAGACAGTCCTTTAATGCTGAAGCTTTCTTT

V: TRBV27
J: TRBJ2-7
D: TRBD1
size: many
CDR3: CASSLTIPRDRDSYEQYF
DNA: TGTGCCAGCAGTTTAACAATTCCCCGGGACAGGGATTCCTACGAGCAGTACTTC

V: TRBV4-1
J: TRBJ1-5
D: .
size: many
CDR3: CASSPSKWGDNQPQHF
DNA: TGCGCCAGCAGCCCCTCAAAGTGGGGGGACAATCAGCCCCAGCATTTT

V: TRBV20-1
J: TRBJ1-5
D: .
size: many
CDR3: CSARPPSTAAQHF
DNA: TGCAGTGCTAGACCCCCCAGTACGGCGGCCCAGCATTTT

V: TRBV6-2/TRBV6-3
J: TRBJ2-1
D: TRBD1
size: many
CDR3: CASDRTGGWNEQFF
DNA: TGTGCCAGCGACAGGACAGGGGGCTGGAATGAGCAGTTCTTC

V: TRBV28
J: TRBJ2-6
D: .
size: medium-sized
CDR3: CASSLGSSGANVLTF
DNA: TGTGCCAGCAGTTTAGGTAGCTCTGGGGCCAACGTCCTGACTTTC

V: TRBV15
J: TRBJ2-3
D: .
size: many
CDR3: CATSRADIDTQYF
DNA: TGTGCCACCAGCAGAGCTGATATAGATACGCAGTATTTT

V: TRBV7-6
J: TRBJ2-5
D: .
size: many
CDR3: CASSLSQGQETQYF
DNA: TGTGCCAGCAGCTTATCGCAGGGGCAAGAGACCCAGTACTTC

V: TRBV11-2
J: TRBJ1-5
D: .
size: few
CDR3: CASSRNRVDQPQHF
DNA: TGTGCCAGCAGCCGTAACAGGGTTGATCAGCCCCAGCATTTT

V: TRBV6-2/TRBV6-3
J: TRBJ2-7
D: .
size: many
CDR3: CASSYSTNSYEQYF
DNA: TGTGCCAGCAGTTACTCGACAAACTCCTACGAGCAGTACTTC

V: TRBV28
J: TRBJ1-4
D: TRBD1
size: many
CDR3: CASSFPGQMFNEKLFF
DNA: TGTGCCAGCAGTTTCCCGGGACAGATGTTTAATGAAAAACTGTTTTTT

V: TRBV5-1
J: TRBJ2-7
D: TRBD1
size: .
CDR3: CASSPISDRGNDEQYF
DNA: TGCGCCAGCAGCCCTATCTCGGACAGGGGCAACGACGAGCAGTACTTC

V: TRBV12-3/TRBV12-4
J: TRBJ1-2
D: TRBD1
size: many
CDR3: CASSQDRVGYGYTF
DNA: TGTGCCAGCAGCCAGGACAGGGTTGGGTATGGCTACACCTTC

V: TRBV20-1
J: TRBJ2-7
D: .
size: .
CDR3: CSAPPGVSYEQYF
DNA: TGCAGTGCCCCCCCGGGGGTCTCCTACGAGCAGTACTTC

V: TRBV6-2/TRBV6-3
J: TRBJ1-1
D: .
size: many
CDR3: CASSPQAHTEAFF
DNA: TGTGCCAGCAGTCCCCAGGCGCACACTGAAGCTTTCTTT

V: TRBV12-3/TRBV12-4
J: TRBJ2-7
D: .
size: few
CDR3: CASSPNYSSYEQYF
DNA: TGTGCCAGCAGTCCCAACTATTCCTCCTACGAGCAGTACTTC

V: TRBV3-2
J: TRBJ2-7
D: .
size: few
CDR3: CASSQVDYEQYF
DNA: TGTGCCAGCAGCCAAGTAGATTACGAGCAGTACTTC

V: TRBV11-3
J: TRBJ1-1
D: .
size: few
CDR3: CASSGGRLNTEAFF
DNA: TGTGCCAGCAGCGGGGGGAGGTTGAACACTGAAGCTTTCTTT

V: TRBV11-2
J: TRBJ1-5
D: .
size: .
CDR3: CASSPRTGIAAQHF
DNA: TGTGCCAGCAGCCCACGCACAGGGATTGCAGCCCAGCATTTT

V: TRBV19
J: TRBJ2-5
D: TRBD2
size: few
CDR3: CASSIRSGGARETQYF
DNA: TGTGCCAGTAGTATTCGTAGCGGGGGGGCTCGGGAGACCCAGTACTTC

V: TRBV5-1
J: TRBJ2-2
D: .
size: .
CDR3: CASNLAATGELFF
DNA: TGCGCCAGCAACTTGGCGGCCACCGGGGAGCTGTTTTTT

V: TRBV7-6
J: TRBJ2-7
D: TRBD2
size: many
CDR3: CASSATSGGTVF
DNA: TGTGCCAGCAGCGCTACTAGCGGGGGGACCGTCTTC

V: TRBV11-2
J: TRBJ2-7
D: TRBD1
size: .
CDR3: CASSLVIRGHVAYEQYF
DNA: TGTGCCAGCAGCTTAGTGATCAGGGGGCATGTCGCCTACGAGCAGTACTTC

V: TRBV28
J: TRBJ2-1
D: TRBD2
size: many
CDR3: CASSLLSGGVYEQFF
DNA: TGTGCCAGCAGTTTACTTTCCGGGGGGGTCTATGAGCAGTTCTTC

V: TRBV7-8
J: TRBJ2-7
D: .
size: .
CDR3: CASSPWGSVTYEQYF
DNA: TGTGCCAGCAGCCCCTGGGGTAGCGTTACTTACGAGCAGTACTTC

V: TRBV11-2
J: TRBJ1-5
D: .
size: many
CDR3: CASSSEGHQPQHF
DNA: TGTGCCAGCAGCTCCGAAGGGCATCAGCCCCAGCATTTT

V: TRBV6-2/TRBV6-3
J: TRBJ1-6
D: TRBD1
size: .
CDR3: CASSQAGTANSPLHF
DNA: TGTGCCAGCAGCCAAGCCGGGACAGCGAATTCACCCCTCCACTTT

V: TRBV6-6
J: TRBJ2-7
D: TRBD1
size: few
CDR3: CASSYPGQGLEQYF
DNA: TGTGCCAGCAGTTACCCGGGACAGGGCCTCGAGCAGTACTTC

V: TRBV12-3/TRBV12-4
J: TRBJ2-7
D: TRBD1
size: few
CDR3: CASSSTGTAYEQYF
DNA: TGTGCCAGCAGTTCCACCGGGACAGCTTACGAGCAGTACTTC

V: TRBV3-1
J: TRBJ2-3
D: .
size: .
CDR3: CASSQGERSTDTQYF
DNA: TGTGCCAGCAGCCAAGGGGAGCGAAGCACAGATACGCAGTATTTT

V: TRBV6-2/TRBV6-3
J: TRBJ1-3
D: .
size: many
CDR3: CASMEQLSGNTIYF
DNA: TGTGCCAGCATGGAACAACTCTCTGGAAACACCATATATTTT

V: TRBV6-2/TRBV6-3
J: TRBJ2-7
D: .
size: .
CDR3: CASSPKHRDEQYF
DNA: TGTGCCAGCAGCCCGAAACACAGGGACGAGCAGTACTTC

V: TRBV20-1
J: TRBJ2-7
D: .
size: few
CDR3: CSASGAKQGDEQYF
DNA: TGCAGTGCTTCTGGGGCAAAACAGGGAGACGAGCAGTACTTC

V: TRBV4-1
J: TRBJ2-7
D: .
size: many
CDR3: CASSQGSDYETASYEQYF
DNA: TGCGCCAGCAGCCAAGGGTCCGATTATGAAACCGCCTCCTACGAGCAGTACTTC

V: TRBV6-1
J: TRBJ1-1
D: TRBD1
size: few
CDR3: CASSHSGTVNTEAFF
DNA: TGTGCCAGCAGCCACTCCGGGACAGTAAACACTGAAGCTTTCTTT

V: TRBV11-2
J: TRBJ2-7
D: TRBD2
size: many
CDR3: CASSPGTSGGYEQYF
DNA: TGTGCCAGCAGCCCTGGGACTAGCGGGGGCTACGAGCAGTACTTC